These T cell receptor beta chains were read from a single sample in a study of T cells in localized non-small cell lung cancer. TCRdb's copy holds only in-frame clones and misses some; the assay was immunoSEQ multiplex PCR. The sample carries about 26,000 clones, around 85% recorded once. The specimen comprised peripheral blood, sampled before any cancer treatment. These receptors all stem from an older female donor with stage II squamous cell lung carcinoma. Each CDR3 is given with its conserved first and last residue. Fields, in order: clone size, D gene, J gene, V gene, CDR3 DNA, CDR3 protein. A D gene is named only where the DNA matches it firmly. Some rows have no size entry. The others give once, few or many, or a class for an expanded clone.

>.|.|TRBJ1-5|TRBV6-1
TGTGCCAGCGGGGGATTTCAGCCCCAGCATTTT
CASGGFQPQHF
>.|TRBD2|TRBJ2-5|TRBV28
TGTGCCAGCAGCTCAACTAGCGGGAGTCGGAAAACCCAGTACTTC
CASSSTSGSRKTQYF
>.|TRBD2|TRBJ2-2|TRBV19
TGTGCCAGTAGTTATCGGGCGGGGGGTTCCAGCGGGGAGCTGTTTTTT
CASSYRAGGSSGELFF
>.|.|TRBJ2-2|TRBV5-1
TGCGCCAGCAGCCTAAACGAGGGGAACACCGGGGAGCTGTTTTTT
CASSLNEGNTGELFF
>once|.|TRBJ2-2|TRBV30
TGTGCCTGGAGTGCTGGGAACACCGGGGAGCTGTTTTTT
CAWSAGNTGELFF
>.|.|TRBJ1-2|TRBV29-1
TGCAGCGTTGTGGAACACCCGAGGAACTATGGCTACACCTTC
CSVVEHPRNYGYTF
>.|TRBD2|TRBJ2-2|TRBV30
TGTGCCTGGAGTCCTAGCGGGATACGCACCGGGGAGCTGTTTTTT
CAWSPSGIRTGELFF
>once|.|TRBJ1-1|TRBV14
TGTGCCAGCAGCCAAATTGTAAACACTGAAGCTTTCTTT
CASSQIVNTEAFF
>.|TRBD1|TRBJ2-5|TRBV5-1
TGCGCCAGCAGCTTGGAAGGACAGGGGGCTCTCGAGACCCAGTACTTC
CASSLEGQGALETQYF
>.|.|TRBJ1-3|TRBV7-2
TGTGCCAGCAGCTTAGCCCCACCGAGTTCTGGAAACACCATATATTTT
CASSLAPPSSGNTIYF
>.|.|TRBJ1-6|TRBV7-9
TGTGCCAGCAGCTTAGTACCCGACAAGCCACCCCTCCACTTT
CASSLVPDKPPLHF
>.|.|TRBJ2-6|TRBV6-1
TGTGCCAGCAGTGAAGCGCCGGTACCTGGGGCCAACGTCCTGACTTTC
CASSEAPVPGANVLTF
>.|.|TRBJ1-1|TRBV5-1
TGCGCCAGCAGCTTGCAGTTTCGGACGGAGACTGAAGCTTTCTTT
CASSLQFRTETEAFF
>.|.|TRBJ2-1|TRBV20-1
TGCAGTGGGTCTAGGAACAATGAGCAGTTCTTC
CSGSRNNEQFF
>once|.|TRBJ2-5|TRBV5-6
TGTGCCAGCGGAGGAGTTGGGGAGACCCAGTACTTC
CASGGVGETQYF
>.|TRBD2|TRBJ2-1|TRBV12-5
TGTGCTAGTGGTCTAGGGGCGGGGGACTACAATGAGCAGTTCTTC
CASGLGAGDYNEQFF
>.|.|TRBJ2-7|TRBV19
TGTGCCAGTAGTATAGAAGGGGGACACGGCTCCTACGAGCAGTACTTC
CASSIEGGHGSYEQYF
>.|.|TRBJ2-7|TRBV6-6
TGTGCCAGCAAACCAGCGTCCGCCTACGAGCAGTACTTC
CASKPASAYEQYF
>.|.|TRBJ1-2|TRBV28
TGTGCCAGCAGCAATTCTGGGTTCACTGGGTATGGCTACACCTTC
CASSNSGFTGYGYTF
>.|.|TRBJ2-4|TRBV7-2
TGTGCCAGCAAAAAGGGACAAGCCAAAAACATTCAGTACTTC
CASKKGQAKNIQYF
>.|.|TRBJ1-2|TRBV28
TGTGCCAGCAGTTTATTGACTGGCTATGGCTACACCTTC
CASSLLTGYGYTF